The source of this T cell receptor (beta chain) is a study of Graves' ophthalmopathy and Graves' hyperthyroidism. About the study: The blood sample was drawn at first diagnosis and before any treatment.

This CDR3 is 15 amino acids long. Germline CDR1 is MGHRA and CDR2 is YSYEKL. V lost 0 bases, J lost 4 bases, and 2 bases stayed unmatched. About this clonotype: The antigen is undetermined.

The TCR beta CDR3 regions underwent amplification from RNA transcripts. The workflow started with a first-round RT-PCR run with HTBI primers and then moved on to a second-round multiplex PCR. TCRdb used MiXCR to reprocess the multiplex PCR reads, holding one entry per CDR3 protein. The sample lists 200,000 to 300,000 distinct CDR3 sequences, around 42% occurring once. The authors used Ficoll-Paque density gradient centrifugation to separate PBMCs. The input was roughly 9.3 ml of fresh peripheral blood. The study, taken as a whole, reports: Appearing in blood as well were most expanded thyroid clonotypes above 0.001 frequency. The model predicted ophthalmopathy progression with over 60% sensitivity and around 74% specificity.

Sequencing was performed on peripheral blood. The chain employs TRBV4-1 and TRBJ1-3; TRBD1 matches 8 bases. The clonotype was recovered from an adult man with Graves' ophthalmopathy. CDR3 loop: CASSQDRGRGNTIYF. CDR3 nucleotide sequence: TGCGCCAGCAGCCAAGACAGGGGGCGAGGAAACACCATATATTTT.